These 30 T cell receptor beta chains came from one sample sequenced in a study of brain T cells in children with intractable seizures. Repertoires were generated with immunoSEQ multiplex PCR, while TCRdb's copy carries only in-frame clones and drops some. In the table there are tens of thousands of clones, 85% to 95% of which are singletons. Sequences were derived from peripheral blood, sampled at surgery. All receptors derive from a boy under two years old with tuberous sclerosis and intractable seizures.

The rearrangement joins TRBV5-6 to TRBJ2-7, with TRBD2 as a possible D gene (7 bases). The CDR3 spans 16 residues. The germline V gene has CDR1 SGHDT and CDR2 YYEEEE. V lost 5 bases and J lost 5, with 23 bases in between. The CDR3 here is CASSFPTGGFPHEQYF. CDR3 DNA sequence: TGTGCCAGCAGTTTCCCGACGGGGGGCTTCCCCCACGAGCAGTACTTC.

This clone has only one observation. The rearrangement joins TRBV7-3 to TRBJ2-5; the match to TRBD2 covers 10 bases. V trimming: 4 bases; J trimming: 3 bases; junction bases outside the gene matches: 5. Germline-derived CDR1 and CDR2 are SGHTA and FQGTGA. This CDR3 has 15 residues. This chain's CDR3 is CASSYAGLAEETQYF. CDR3 in DNA: TGTGCCAGCAGCTATGCCGGACTAGCGGAAGAGACCCAGTACTTC.

J is TRBJ2-5 and V is TRBV20-1; no reliable D call. This CDR3 has 15 amino acids. V was clipped by 3 bases and J by 5 bases, with 19 bases between them. From germline, CDR1 is DFQATT and CDR2 SNEGSKA (reference sequence). As DNA, the CDR3 is TGCAGTGCTAGTGTCCCCGGCCCATCCGGGGAGACCCAGTACTTC. This sequence encodes CSASVPGPSGETQYF.

The rearrangement joins TRBV6-5 to TRBJ1-2, with unresolved D. V was shortened by 7 bases and J by 6 bases, with 15 bases between the two germline ends. This CDR3 spans 13 amino acids. Germline V gene sequence: CDR1 MNHEY, CDR2 SVGAGI. CDR3 bases: TGTGCCAGCACCGCTGACCCGAGGCATGGCTACACCTTC. This encodes CASTADPRHGYTF.

The V call is TRBV7-9, the J call TRBJ2-1; no reliable D call. The V end lost 2 bases, the J end lost 9 bases, and 14 bases lay between the germline ends. The germline gives CDR1 SEHNR, CDR2 FQNEAQ (reference sequence). The CDR3 runs 14 residues. The DNA of the CDR3 is TGTGCCAGCAGCTTACGTGGGTGGTTGAGTGAGCAGTTCTTC. It translates to CASSLRGWLSEQFF.

CDR3 nucleotide sequence: TGCAGTGCTAGGGGTCGAAATGGCTACACCTTC. This codes for CSARGRNGYTF. The chain is built from TRBV20-1 and TRBJ1-2; D is ambiguous. Germline V gene sequence: CDR1 DFQATT, CDR2 SNEGSKA (reference sequence). CDR3 length: 11 amino acids. The V end was cut by 3 bases, the J end by 6 bases, with 8 bases between.

The chain is built from TRBV6-5 and TRBJ2-3; 11 positions match TRBD2. Unmatched junction bases numbered 1, after V lost 2 bases and J lost 3 bases. The CDR3 covers 15 residues. The V gene's germline CDR1 is MNHEY and CDR2 SVGAGI. CDR3 sequence (DNA): TGTGCCAGCAGTTACGGGACTAGCGGAACAGATACGCAGTATTTT. It specifies CASSYGTSGTDTQYF.

This sequence joins TRBV10-3 and TRBJ2-7, with TRBD2 matching over 11 bases. Germline CDR1 reads ENHRY; CDR2 reads SYGVKD. Trimming at V came to 2 bases and at J to 0 bases, leaving 9 bases not matched to a gene. CDR3 length: 18 residues. CDR3 in amino acids: CAISEAASGGLSSYEQYF. CDR3 DNA sequence: TGTGCCATCAGTGAGGCGGCTAGCGGGGGGCTGAGCTCCTACGAGCAGTACTTC.

J is TRBJ1-4 and V is TRBV2; D is unclear. Per germline, CDR1 SNHLY and CDR2 FYNNEI. V was trimmed by 7 bases and J by 8 bases, leaving 20 bases between them. The CDR3 covers 15 residues. CDR3 sequence (DNA): TGTGCCAGCACCCTCTCGGGGTCACCCGGGGAAAAACTGTTTTTT. It translates to CASTLSGSPGEKLFF.

CDR3 residues: CASSLPGGPLHF. The CDR3 nucleotides are TGTGCCAGCAGCCTACCAGGGGGTCCCCTCCACTTT. This chain uses TRBV27 with TRBJ1-6; 7 bases match TRBD1. Trimming at V came to 6 bases and at J to 13 bases, leaving 6 bases not matched to a gene. The germline gives CDR1 MNHEY, CDR2 SMNVEV (reference sequence). This CDR3 region has 12 residues.

The chain has TRBV21-1 and TRBJ2-1; the table's D call, TRBD2, has no DNA check behind it. TRBV21-1 is an annotated pseudogene. The CDR3 has 14 amino acids. The CDR3 here is CASTARGVYNEQFF. CDR3 DNA sequence: TGTGCCAGCACCGCGCGGGGGGTCTACAATGAGCAGTTCTTC.

This CDR3 reads CASSQGSVAEKLFF. The DNA for the CDR3 is TGTGCCAGCAGCCAAGGATCGGTAGCTGAAAAACTGTTTTTT. The chain joins TRBV14 to TRBJ1-4; D is ambiguous. The CDR3 consists of 14 residues. Germline V gene lookup returns CDR1 SGHDN and CDR2 FVKESK. Trimming removed 1 base at V and 7 bases at J, with 10 bases between.

CDR3 nucleotides: TGCAGCGTTGAAAAGGCGAGCGGGACCTACGAGCAGTACTTC. It is translated as CSVEKASGTYEQYF. The V gene is TRBV29-1, the J gene TRBJ2-7, with 7 bases lining up with TRBD2. With 2 bases clipped from V and 2 bases from J, the junction kept 6 bases outside the gene matches. The germline V gene has CDR1 SQVTM and CDR2 ANQGSEA. CDR3 size: 14 residues.

The chain carries TRBV5-8 and TRBJ2-3; D unclear. Germline loops: CDR1 SGHTS, CDR2 YDEGEE. The length of the CDR3 is 14 residues. Trimming pared 3 bases from V and 2 bases from J, leaving 10 bases between. CDR3 nucleotide sequence: TGTGCCAGCAGCTCGATGACGTACACAGATACGCAGTATTTT. This translates into CASSSMTYTDTQYF.

This clone was seen a single time. V is TRBV7-9 and J is TRBJ1-2, with a weak D call TRBD1 (5 bases). Germline values: CDR1 SEHNR, CDR2 FQNEAQ (reference sequence). V was cut by 2 bases and J by 4 bases, with 17 bases left in between. This CDR3 region has 16 residues. CDR3 in amino acids: CASSLTARGSFYGYTF. As DNA, the CDR3 is TGTGCCAGCAGCTTAACAGCTAGGGGCAGCTTCTATGGCTACACCTTC.

This chain links TRBV30 with TRBJ2-1; D is unclear. Per germline, CDR1 GTSNPN and CDR2 SVGIG (reference sequence). Between the trimmed V and J ends, which lost 0 bases and 9 bases, there was a span of 6 bases. The CDR3 contains 11 residues. CDR3 amino acids: CAWSVEREQFF. The CDR3 nucleotides are TGTGCCTGGAGTGTAGAGCGTGAGCAGTTCTTC.

V and J are TRBV4-1 and TRBJ1-2; D is ambiguous. The V end was cut by 4 bases, the J end by 2 bases, with 8 bases between. The V gene's germline CDR1 is MGHRA and CDR2 YSYEKL. The CDR3 is 13 amino acids. The CDR3: CASSPAKNYGYTF. The CDR3, as DNA: TGCGCCAGCAGCCCGGCCAAAAACTATGGCTACACCTTC.

This clone was picked up one time. Written as DNA, the CDR3 is TGTGCCAGCAGCGAAAGGACTGAAGCTTTCTTT. It encodes CASSERTEAFF. J is TRBJ1-1 and V is TRBV11-1, with no clear D. Germline CDR1 SGHAT, CDR2 FQDESV (reference sequence). Trimming cost V 5 bases and J 5 bases, with 6 bases left between them. CDR3 length: 11 amino acids.

The chain is built from TRBV19 and TRBJ2-5, with 11 positions matching TRBD2. Germline V CDR1 and CDR2: LNHDA, SQIVND (reference sequence). This CDR3 comprises 17 residues. J gave up 10 bases and V 2 bases, and 15 bases lay outside the gene matches. The CDR3 protein is CASSISSRLAGPGSQYF. The CDR3 coding sequence is TGTGCCAGTAGTATAAGCTCCCGACTAGCGGGGCCGGGGAGCCAGTACTTC.

The chain carries TRBV4-1 and TRBJ2-5, with D possibly matching TRBD2 (5 bases). Trimming stripped 0 bases from V and 1 base from J, with 9 bases between. This CDR3 spans 15 amino acids. In germline, CDR1 is MGHRA, CDR2 YSYEKL. CDR3 DNA: TGCGCCAGCAGCCAAGATTGGACTGGCCAAGAGACCCAGTACTTC. Its protein is CASSQDWTGQETQYF.

The chain joins TRBV5-1 to TRBJ2-7; tentatively, D is TRBD2 (5 bases). Trimming took off 5 bases at V and 4 bases at J, with 13 bases between the two ends. The length of the CDR3 is 13 residues. Germline CDR1 is SGHRS and CDR2 is YFSETQ. The CDR3 spells CASRSGDGYEQYF. As DNA, the CDR3 is TGCGCCAGCAGAAGCGGCGACGGGTACGAGCAGTACTTC.

The chain combines TRBV27 with TRBJ2-7, with D perhaps assigned TRBD1 or TRBD2 (5 bases each). This CDR3 is built from 15 residues. CDR1 and CDR2 (germline): MNHEY, SMNVEV (reference sequence). V lost 5 bases, J lost 2 bases, and 16 bases lay in between. CDR3 residues: CASSRRDSGPYEQYF. In nucleotides, the CDR3 is TGTGCCAGCAGTCGTCGAGACTCGGGACCCTACGAGCAGTACTTC.

The table lists this clone with a count of one. The rearrangement uses TRBV4-1 and TRBJ1-3; TRBD1 is a possible D gene (5 bases). The CDR3 is 17 amino acids. Deletions cut 4 bases from V and 0 bases from J, with 16 bases between. CDR1 and CDR2 (germline): MGHRA, YSYEKL. CDR3 protein: CASSLGGGFRSGNTIYF. The CDR3 bases are TGCGCCAGCAGCCTAGGCGGGGGTTTTCGCTCTGGAAACACCATATATTTT.

The table lists this clone with a few counts. The rearrangement uses TRBV9 and TRBJ1-2; D call uncertain. CDR1 is SGDLS, CDR2 YYNGEE, per germline. This CDR3 contains 12 residues. V was trimmed by 2 bases and J by 4 bases, leaving 6 bases between them. The CDR3 nucleotides are TGTGCCAGCAGCGTCCCAGCCTATGGCTACACCTTC. Translation: CASSVPAYGYTF.

The count of this clone is one. The chain couples TRBV14 to TRBJ2-1; 8 nucleotides line up with TRBD2. This CDR3 is 16 amino acids long. V trimming: 1 base; J trimming: 8 bases; junction bases outside the gene matches: 10. Germline assignment: CDR1 SGHDN and CDR2 FVKESK. The CDR3 protein is CASSQVDGGARHEQFF. Here the CDR3 DNA reads TGTGCCAGCAGCCAAGTTGACGGGGGGGCCCGGCATGAGCAGTTCTTC.

This sequence joins TRBV6-5 and TRBJ1-5; maybe TRBD1 (5 bases). Germline CDR1 is MNHEY and CDR2 is SVGAGI. The CDR3 has 15 amino acids. V was trimmed by 0 bases and J by 0 bases, leaving 6 bases between them. This CDR3 is CASSYSGASNQPQHF. As DNA, the CDR3 is TGTGCCAGCAGTTACTCAGGGGCTAGCAATCAGCCCCAGCATTTT.

This rearrangement joins TRBV29-1 to TRBJ2-7; D is unresolved. V lost 7 bases to trimming and J lost 6 bases, with 16 bases between them. Germline values: CDR1 SQVTM, CDR2 ANQGSEA. This CDR3 region has 12 residues. The CDR3 sequence: CSAVAISGEQYF. In nucleotides, the CDR3 is TGCAGCGCCGTGGCGATATCGGGCGAGCAGTACTTC.

The CDR3 spells CASSILGTEAFF. CDR3 DNA: TGTGCCAGTAGTATCCTTGGTACTGAAGCTTTCTTT. The chain recombines TRBV19 with TRBJ1-1; D is uncertain. The germline gives CDR1 LNHDA, CDR2 SQIVND (reference sequence). Trimming took off 3 bases at V and 5 bases at J, with 7 bases between the two ends. The CDR3 totals 12 residues.

This chain uses TRBV19 with TRBJ1-2, with 9 bases fitting TRBD1. The germline V gene has CDR1 LNHDA and CDR2 SQIVND (reference sequence). CDR3 length: 15 amino acids. Trimming took 3 bases from V and 3 from J; bases not matched to a gene: 5. CDR3 residues: CASSIRTGEDYGYTF. In DNA, the CDR3 is TGTGCCAGTAGTATCCGGACAGGGGAAGACTATGGCTACACCTTC.

This chain connects TRBV28 to TRBJ2-2; D is uncertain. V lost 5 bases and J 6 bases, leaving 10 bases between the germline ends. Germline CDR1 is MDHEN and CDR2 is SYDVKM. The CDR3 runs 13 residues. CDR3 in amino acids: CASSLGRAGELFF. CDR3 in DNA: TGTGCCAGCAGTCTTGGTAGGGCCGGGGAGCTGTTTTTT. Drawing the rest from reference TRBV28 and TRBJ2-2, the complete variable domain is DVKVTQSSRYLVKRTGEKVFLECVQDMDHENMFWYRQDPGLGLRLIYFSYDVKMKEKGDIPEGYSVSREKKERFSLILESASTNQTSMYLCASSLGRAGELFFGEGSRLTVL.